The 24 T cell receptor beta chains below all came from one sample that was sequenced in a study of control samples from healthy donors and cancer patients. Data came from immunoSEQ multiplex PCR; TCRdb stores just in-frame clones and leaves some out. The data hold fewer than 95,000 clones, with 75% to 95% observed a single time. Sequencing input: blood. These receptors all come from a man in his thirties or forties in good health.

The V gene is TRBV7-8, the J gene TRBJ2-7, with TRBD1 matching 9 bases. Germline CDR1 is SGHVS and CDR2 is FQNEAQ. The CDR3 sequence is 15 residues long. The J segment lost 2 bases and the V segment lost 4 bases, leaving 6 bases of the junction unmatched. CDR3 sequence reads: CASSSGTGIPYEQYF. As DNA, the CDR3 is TGTGCCAGCAGCTCCGGGACAGGGATACCCTACGAGCAGTACTTC.

This chain joins TRBV3-1 (or the pseudogene TRBV3-2) and TRBJ2-5; D may be TRBD1 (5 bases). The length of the CDR3 is 14 residues. Trimming removed 1 base from V and 0 bases from J, with 6 bases in between. Germline assignment: CDR1 LGHDT and CDR2 YNNKEL (reference sequence). The CDR3 region is CASSQGQHQETQYF. CDR3 coding DNA: TGTGCCAGCAGCCAAGGACAGCACCAAGAGACCCAGTACTTC.

The chain joins TRBV14 to TRBJ2-5; 11 bases align to TRBD2. Germline CDR1 is SGHDN and CDR2 is FVKESK. The CDR3 sequence is 15 residues long. Germline trimming cut 4 bases from V and 2 bases from J; bases unmatched to any gene: 3. CDR3 sequence: CASSRGLAEQETQYF. In nucleotides, the CDR3 is TGTGCCAGCAGCCGGGGACTAGCGGAACAAGAGACCCAGTACTTC.

The rearrangement links TRBV30 to TRBJ1-1; D ambiguous. This CDR3 region has 13 residues. V lost 5 bases to trimming and J lost 2 bases, with 12 bases between them. Germline V gives CDR1 GTSNPN, CDR2 SVGIG (reference sequence). In nucleotides, the CDR3 is TGTGCCTGGGGTTTAGCACTTAACACTGAAGCTTTCTTT. Its protein is CAWGLALNTEAFF.

The V call is TRBV20-1, the J call TRBJ2-6, with D possibly matching TRBD1 (7 bases). Germline V gene sequence: CDR1 DFQATT, CDR2 SNEGSKA (reference sequence). Trimming took 6 bases from V and 0 from J, leaving 15 bases between them. This CDR3 spans 16 amino acids. The CDR3 protein is CSASAGQSSGANVLTF. DNA for the CDR3: TGCAGTGCAAGTGCGGGACAGAGCTCTGGGGCCAACGTCCTGACTTTC.

The chain carries TRBV28 and TRBJ2-5, with D possibly being TRBD1 or TRBD2 (5 bases each). V was pared by 5 bases and J by 4 bases, with 20 bases between. The CDR3 loop spans 16 amino acids. In germline, CDR1 is MDHEN, CDR2 SYDVKM. CDR3 DNA: TGTGCCAGCAGTCCGCCGGGACCCAAAAACGGAGAGACCCAGTACTTC. Protein: CASSPPGPKNGETQYF.

This sequence joins TRBV5-5 and TRBJ1-4; D is unclear. V was clipped by 2 bases and J by 7 bases, with 9 bases between them. The germline gives CDR1 SGHKS, CDR2 YYEKEE (reference sequence). There are 13 residues in the CDR3. CDR3 in DNA: TGTGCCAGCAGCTTAGTAGAAGGTGAAAAACTGTTTTTT. Its translation: CASSLVEGEKLFF.

The chain links TRBV10-1 to TRBJ2-1; 7 bases line up with TRBD2. CDR1 and CDR2 (germline): WNHNN, SYGVQD (reference sequence). This CDR3 spans 15 amino acids. V was clipped by 1 base and J by 5 bases; unmatched bases: 5. CDR3 sequence: CASSEYLAENNEQFF. CDR3 nucleotide sequence: TGCGCCAGCAGTGAGTACCTAGCGGAGAACAATGAGCAGTTCTTC.

V is TRBV6-5 and J is TRBJ1-1; a possible D gene is TRBD1 (5 bases). The CDR3 totals 14 residues. Per germline, CDR1 MNHEY and CDR2 SVGAGI. Trimming stripped 6 bases from V and 1 base from J, with 12 bases between. The CDR3 loop reads CASRSGRSNTEAFF. In DNA form, the CDR3 reads TGTGCCAGCAGATCGGGACGGTCGAACACTGAAGCTTTCTTT.

CDR3 amino acids: CASSYAGGRSTEAFF. Here the CDR3 DNA reads TGTGCCAGCAGTTACGCAGGGGGGAGGTCTACTGAAGCTTTCTTT. The gene calls are TRBV6-2 or TRBV6-3 and TRBJ1-1; 7 nucleotides agree with TRBD1. CDR3 size: 15 residues. The V gene's germline CDR1 is MNHEY and CDR2 SVGEGT. Trimming cost V 2 bases and J 5 bases; bases outside gene matches: 8.

The J gene is TRBJ2-6, the V gene TRBV10-3, with TRBD1 as a possible D gene (5 bases). CDR1 and CDR2 (germline): ENHRY, SYGVKD. The germline V and J ends were trimmed by 4 bases and 3 bases, with 10 bases remaining between them. The CDR3 is 15 amino acids. CDR3 sequence reads: CAISVGAGGANVLTF. The CDR3 DNA reads TGTGCCATCAGTGTTGGGGCAGGTGGGGCCAACGTCCTGACTTTC.

This sequence joins TRBV4-1 and TRBJ2-2, with 7 positions matching TRBD1. Germline CDR1 MGHRA, CDR2 YSYEKL. V lost 3 bases and J lost 0; bases outside the gene matches: 1. The CDR3 has 15 residues. In DNA form, the CDR3 reads TGCGCCAGCAGCCAGGACAGGACGAACACCGGGGAGCTGTTTTTT. This codes for CASSQDRTNTGELFF.

The chain joins TRBV12-5 to TRBJ1-6; 7 bases line up with TRBD1. V was pared by 3 bases and J by 4 bases, with 3 bases of the junction left unmatched. The germline V gene has CDR1 LGHNT and CDR2 FRNRAP. The CDR3 is made up of 15 amino acids. CDR3 protein: CASGLVQGYNSPLHF. CDR3 DNA: TGTGCTAGTGGTTTAGTACAGGGGTATAATTCACCCCTCCACTTT.

The rearrangement links TRBV27 to TRBJ1-6; D gene unclear. This CDR3 contains 15 residues. Trimming removed 6 bases from V and 4 bases from J, with 13 bases in between. Germline V gene data show CDR1 as MNHEY and CDR2 as SMNVEV (reference sequence). CDR3 nucleotide sequence: TGTGCCAGCAGCCGCGCGGGCCCGTATAATTCACCCCTCCACTTT. Amino acids: CASSRAGPYNSPLHF.

The CDR3 sequence is CASSLGPGRNQPQHF. CDR3 sequence (DNA): TGTGCCAGCAGCTTAGGACCGGGGAGGAATCAGCCCCAGCATTTT. The rearrangement uses TRBV7-9 and TRBJ1-5; no definite D call. CDR1 is SEHNR, CDR2 FQNEAQ, per germline (reference sequence). Trimming left V 1 base short and J 4 bases short, with 11 bases between. The CDR3 totals 15 residues.

Comment on this clone: Other nucleotide sequences from this sample produce the same CDR3. V is TRBV3-1 (or the pseudogene TRBV3-2) and J is TRBJ2-7; D ambiguous. The V end was cut by 2 bases, the J end by 3 bases, with 5 bases between. Germline loops: CDR1 LGHDT, CDR2 YNNKEL (reference sequence). This CDR3 is 12 amino acids long. CDR3 loop: CASSQTGYEQYF. The CDR3 DNA sequence: TGTGCCAGCAGCCAAACGGGCTACGAGCAGTACTTC.

Turning to this clone: At one end the junction does not follow the germline gene, possibly because of a read error. The chain links TRBV20-1 to TRBJ2-1, with D unclear. The CDR3 spans 15 residues. Germline lookup yields CDR1 DFQATT and CDR2 SNEGSKA (reference sequence). The CDR3 protein is CSPSSGRTHYNEQFF. The CDR3, as DNA: TGCAGTCCTAGTTCCGGTAGGACCCACTACAATGAGCAGTTCTTC.

This clone was seen a single time. The chain employs TRBV15 and TRBJ2-7; D is ambiguous. Germline V CDR1 and CDR2: LNHNV, YYDKDF (reference sequence). The V end was cut by 1 base, the J end by 1 base, with 2 bases between. The CDR3 is 12 amino acids. The CDR3 protein is CATSRGSYEQYF. The CDR3 DNA reads TGTGCCACCAGCAGAGGGTCCTACGAGCAGTACTTC.

This clone has a handful of counts. V gene TRBV9 combines with J gene TRBJ2-1, with D uncertain. The CDR3 has 15 residues. Germline V gene data show CDR1 as SGDLS and CDR2 as YYNGEE. V lost 6 bases to trimming and J lost 0 bases, with 13 bases between them. The CDR3 reads CASTFSDLSYNEQFF. The CDR3 nucleotides are TGTGCCAGCACTTTTTCGGACCTCTCCTACAATGAGCAGTTCTTC.

The chain recombines TRBV27 with TRBJ1-2, with D possibly matching TRBD1 (6 bases). In germline, CDR1 is MNHEY, CDR2 SMNVEV (reference sequence). This CDR3 is built from 13 residues. V lost 8 bases, J lost 8 bases, and 18 bases lay in between. This chain's CDR3 is CASGSGARGGYTF. The CDR3 coding sequence is TGTGCCAGCGGTTCGGGGGCGCGAGGGGGCTACACCTTC.

The chain employs TRBV5-4 and TRBJ2-1; the match to TRBD2 covers 10 bases. The germline CDR1 and CDR2 sequences are SGHNT and YYREEE (reference sequence). The V gene end was trimmed by 0 bases and the J gene end by 10 bases; junction bases not matched to a gene: 10. The CDR3 consists of 16 residues. The CDR3 loop reads CASSLEASGGQNEQFF. The DNA for the CDR3 is TGTGCCAGCAGCTTGGAGGCTAGCGGGGGTCAGAACGAGCAGTTCTTC.

The genes are TRBV5-1 and TRBJ2-3, with 8 bases identical to TRBD2. J lost 7 bases, V lost 1 base, and 11 bases had no gene match. Germline loops: CDR1 SGHRS, CDR2 YFSETQ. This CDR3 is built from 16 residues. The CDR3 here is CASSLPWSGGGNTQYF. The CDR3 nucleotides are TGCGCCAGCAGCTTGCCCTGGAGCGGGGGTGGCAATACGCAGTATTTT.

The chain employs TRBV7-9 and TRBJ2-2, with D possibly being TRBD1 or TRBD2 (6 bases each). The germline gives CDR1 SEHNR, CDR2 FQNEAQ (reference sequence). There are 16 residues in the CDR3. Trimming pared 3 bases from V and 0 bases from J, leaving 11 bases between. CDR3 nucleotide sequence: TGTGCCAGCAGCTTTGGGGGGCCGACGAACACCGGGGAGCTGTTTTTT. Protein product: CASSFGGPTNTGELFF.

The chain couples TRBV15 to TRBJ1-5, with a tentative D call TRBD1 (5 bases). The germline CDR1 and CDR2 sequences are LNHNV and YYDKDF (reference sequence). The CDR3 extends over 14 amino acids. V dropped 3 bases and J dropped 4 bases, with 10 bases sitting between them. The CDR3 bases are TGTGCCACCAGCAGTGACAGAGTTAATCAGCCCCAGCATTTT. Translating it yields CATSSDRVNQPQHF.